The 24 T cell receptor beta chains in this list originate from one sample, sequenced in a study of PD-L1 blockade in urothelial cancer listed by TCRdb under 2017. The time point label on this specimen signifies: pretreatment peripheral blood. Libraries came from the immunoSEQ multiplex PCR assay. What TCRdb holds here is the immuneACCESS table cut down to in-frame rearrangements. Part of the clones is not present; checked against another copy, under half of the missing clones reflect an unresolved V gene, and the others are unexplained. The sample table holds about 81,000 clones, of which about 89% were seen once. The leading ten clones occupy roughly 0.99% of the sample. The sequences come from PBMCs, collected around atezolizumab (anti-PD-L1) treatment. The receptors shown here come from an elderly woman with urothelial cancer.

This rearrangement joins TRBV5-1 to TRBJ1-2; 7 bases fit TRBD1. The CDR3 runs to 16 residues. In germline, CDR1 is SGHRS, CDR2 YFSETQ. V was clipped by 0 bases and J by 4 bases; unmatched bases: 9. The CDR3 is CASSLGQGVVGYGYTF. The CDR3 DNA is TGCGCCAGCAGCTTGGGACAGGGAGTAGTTGGCTATGGCTACACCTTC.

This chain links TRBV21-1 with TRBJ1-1; the table gives TRBD1 as D, unverified against the DNA. TRBV21-1 is an annotated pseudogene. The CDR3 extends over 17 amino acids. The CDR3 bases are TGTGCCAGCAGCAAACAAGCCAGGGGGCCGGCGAACACTGAAGCTTTCTTT. Translation: CASSKQARGPANTEAFF.

Points on this clone: The junction departs from the called germline gene at one end, perhaps through a read error. The CDR3 DNA reads TGTGCCAGCAGCGAAGGTGGGGGGACTGAAGCTTTCTTT. Translated, it gives CASSEGGGTEAFF. The chain is built from TRBV2 and TRBJ1-1; maybe TRBD1 (5 bases). This CDR3 has 13 residues. Germline CDR1 is SNHLY and CDR2 is FYNNEI.

The chain is built from TRBV30 and TRBJ2-1; 11 bases agree with TRBD1. The J segment lost 7 bases and the V segment lost 0 bases, leaving 5 bases of the junction unmatched. Germline-derived CDR1 and CDR2 are GTSNPN and SVGIG (reference sequence). CDR3 length equals 15 residues. CDR3 nucleotides: TGTGCCTGGAGTGTAAGGACAGGGGGCCTGAATGAGCAGTTCTTC. Protein sequence: CAWSVRTGGLNEQFF.

In its sample, this clone was seen once. The rearrangement links TRBV5-1 to TRBJ2-1, with 8 bases aligning to TRBD1. This CDR3 has 17 residues. Germline loops: CDR1 SGHRS, CDR2 YFSETQ. V lost 3 bases and J lost 0; bases outside the gene matches: 8. In DNA form, the CDR3 reads TGCGCCAGCAGCTCCACGACAGGGGCGAGCTCCTACAATGAGCAGTTCTTC. It is translated as CASSSTTGASSYNEQFF.

This clone was detected only once. The CDR3 region has the DNA TGTGCCAGTAGGCTTGACAGGGACTACGAGCAGTACTTC. This gives the protein CASRLDRDYEQYF. V gene TRBV6-5 combines with J gene TRBJ2-7; 7 bases match TRBD1. The CDR3 runs 13 residues. Germline CDR1 reads MNHEY; CDR2 reads SVGAGI. The V gene end was trimmed by 9 bases and the J gene end by 3 bases; junction bases not matched to a gene: 8.

The gene calls are TRBV4-2 and TRBJ2-7; unclear D gene. CDR1 is LGHNA, CDR2 YNFKEQ, per germline. The V end lost 2 bases, the J end lost 0 bases, and 14 bases lay between the germline ends. The CDR3 covers 16 residues. The CDR3 DNA reads as TGTGCCAGCAGCCAACTGTCCACAGTGGACTCCTACGAGCAGTACTTC. Amino acids: CASSQLSTVDSYEQYF.

The chain recombines TRBV7-9 with TRBJ2-7; no firm D call. V lost 4 bases and J 2 bases, leaving 15 bases between the germline ends. The CDR3 consists of 15 residues. The germline V gene has CDR1 SEHNR and CDR2 FQNEAQ (reference sequence). The chain's CDR3 is CASSSLVGGAYEQYF. CDR3 nucleotide sequence: TGTGCCAGCAGCTCCCTGGTAGGCGGAGCCTACGAGCAGTACTTC.

The chain employs TRBV2 and TRBJ2-1; no clear D. Trimming took 7 bases from V and 9 from J, leaving 22 bases between them. Germline assignment: CDR1 SNHLY and CDR2 FYNNEI. This CDR3 is 15 amino acids long. CDR3 nucleotides: TGTGCCAGCAAACCGCCCGCTTGGAGCTTGGGTGAGCAGTTCTTC. Its translation is CASKPPAWSLGEQFF.

This chain joins TRBV28 and TRBJ2-1, with TRBD1 identical over 10 bases. The CDR3 contains 16 residues. J gave up 9 bases and V 5 bases, and 13 bases lay outside the gene matches. CDR1 and CDR2 from the germline V gene are MDHEN and SYDVKM. CDR3 in amino acids: CASSTTAGTGEREQFF. CDR3 nucleotide sequence: TGTGCCAGCAGTACCACAGCCGGGACAGGGGAGCGTGAGCAGTTCTTC. Full variable domain (outside the CDR3, taken from reference TRBV28 and TRBJ2-1): DVKVTQSSRYLVKRTGEKVFLECVQDMDHENMFWYRQDPGLGLRLIYFSYDVKMKEKGDIPEGYSVSREKKERFSLILESASTNQTSMYLCASSTTAGTGEREQFFGPGTRLTVL.

This chain links TRBV2 with TRBJ2-1; D is possibly TRBD2 (6 bases). V dropped 8 bases and J dropped 7 bases, with 15 bases sitting between them. The CDR3 is 13 amino acids. Germline CDR1 and CDR2: SNHLY and FYNNEI. Here the CDR3 DNA reads TGTGCCAGCCCCGGTGGGGGGAGGAATGAGCAGTTCTTC. This sequence encodes CASPGGGRNEQFF.

The V and J genes are TRBV30 and TRBJ1-2, with D possibly TRBD1 on 5 matching bases. The CDR3 length is 15 residues. V was shortened by 4 bases and J by 1 base, with 16 bases between the two germline ends. The germline V gene encodes CDR1 GTSNPN and CDR2 SVGIG (reference sequence). This chain's CDR3 is CAWTPSGHLNYGYTF. CDR3 bases: TGTGCCTGGACCCCATCCGGACACCTTAACTATGGCTACACCTTC.

The chain couples TRBV28 to TRBJ1-4; unclear D gene. There are 14 residues in the CDR3. V shed 3 bases and J shed 5 bases, with 10 bases lying between them. CDR1 is MDHEN and CDR2 is SYDVKM in the germline V gene. CDR3 DNA sequence: TGTGCCAGCAGTTTGTTGGGAGAAAATGAAAAACTGTTTTTT. This encodes CASSLLGENEKLFF.

The chain couples TRBV6-1 to TRBJ1-2; 8 bases map to TRBD1. CDR1 and CDR2 (germline): MNHNS, SASEGT. This CDR3 is 15 amino acids long. V lost 11 bases, J lost 4 bases, and 15 bases stayed unmatched. The DNA for the CDR3 is TGTGCCTCACGACAGGGGTCAGTACTAGGCTATGGCTACACCTTC. Its translation is CASRQGSVLGYGYTF.

V gene TRBV11-3 combines with J gene TRBJ2-1; D remains ambiguous. This CDR3 spans 14 amino acids. The germline gives CDR1 SGHNT, CDR2 YENEEA. Trimming took off 5 bases at V and 5 bases at J, with 13 bases between the two ends. This CDR3 reads CASSPSNFNNEQFF. The DNA of the CDR3 is TGTGCCAGCAGCCCCTCCAACTTCAACAATGAGCAGTTCTTC.

V and J are TRBV11-2 and TRBJ2-1; 11 bases map to TRBD2. The length of the CDR3 is 16 residues. Trimming removed 3 bases from V and 7 bases from J; junction bases left unmatched: 8. Germline loops: CDR1 SGHAT, CDR2 FQNNGV. The chain's CDR3 is CASSLKISGRGNEQFF. Here the CDR3 DNA reads TGTGCCAGCAGCTTGAAAATTAGCGGGAGGGGGAATGAGCAGTTCTTC.

The V and J genes are TRBV5-6 and TRBJ2-7; the match to TRBD2 covers 9 bases. The V segment lost 0 bases and the J segment 6 bases; nucleotides outside the gene matches: 1. Germline assignment: CDR1 SGHDT and CDR2 YYEEEE. This CDR3 spans 13 amino acids. The CDR3 bases are TGTGCCAGCAGCTTGGTACTAGCGGGCGAGCAGTACTTC. Translating it yields CASSLVLAGEQYF.

V usage is TRBV5-1 and J usage is TRBJ2-1; a weak D match, TRBD1 (5 bases). The CDR3 is 16 amino acids. V was cut by 0 bases and J by 1 base, with 11 bases left in between. CDR1 is SGHRS, CDR2 YFSETQ, per germline. CDR3 DNA sequence: TGCGCCAGCAGCTTGGGACAGAGTGTTTCCTACAATGAGCAGTTCTTC. Translation: CASSLGQSVSYNEQFF.

The V and J genes are TRBV28 and TRBJ1-5; 7 positions match TRBD1. The CDR3 is 14 residues long. Germline values: CDR1 MDHEN, CDR2 SYDVKM. The junction had 7 bases not matched to a gene; V was cut back by 6 bases and J by 5 bases. In DNA, the CDR3 is TGTGCCAGCAGCCAAATCACAGGGGATCAGCCCCAGCATTTT. Protein sequence: CASSQITGDQPQHF.

This chain connects TRBV4-1 to TRBJ2-3, with D possibly TRBD1 on 6 matching bases. Trimming left V 0 bases short and J 5 bases short, with 12 bases between. Germline lookup yields CDR1 MGHRA and CDR2 YSYEKL. This CDR3 region has 15 residues. CDR3 sequence: CASSQEGGVGDTQYF. The CDR3 DNA sequence: TGCGCCAGCAGCCAAGAAGGGGGAGTGGGAGATACGCAGTATTTT.

The V call is TRBV28, the J call TRBJ1-2; 8 nucleotides align to TRBD1. The CDR3 length is 15 residues. Germline lookup yields CDR1 MDHEN and CDR2 SYDVKM. J gave up 5 bases and V 5 bases, and 10 bases lay outside the gene matches. CDR3 in amino acids: CASSPSAGGFYGYTF. CDR3 coding DNA: TGTGCCAGCAGTCCCTCGGCAGGGGGCTTTTATGGCTACACCTTC.

The chain joins TRBV6-1 to TRBJ2-7; 9 positions match TRBD2. The J segment lost 5 bases and the V segment lost 3 bases, leaving 5 bases of the junction unmatched. The germline gives CDR1 MNHNS, CDR2 SASEGT. There are 14 residues in the CDR3. The CDR3 region is CASSDGGRDHEQYF. In DNA form, the CDR3 reads TGTGCCAGCAGTGATGGCGGGAGGGATCACGAGCAGTACTTC.

The J gene is TRBJ2-3, the V gene TRBV14, with 8 bases identical to TRBD2. This CDR3 has 15 residues. Trimming at V came to 4 bases and at J to 4 bases, leaving 7 bases not matched to a gene. In germline, CDR1 is SGHDN, CDR2 FVKESK. CDR3 sequence reads: CASSLSGSRADTQYF. The CDR3 DNA reads as TGTGCCAGCAGCCTGAGCGGGAGTAGGGCAGATACGCAGTATTTT.

This clone was detected a few times. V usage is TRBV4-2 and J usage is TRBJ2-6, with D uncertain. This CDR3 region has 18 residues. In germline, CDR1 is LGHNA, CDR2 YNFKEQ. V was pared by 0 bases and J by 0 bases, with 12 bases between. The CDR3 sequence is CASSQDSLRSSGANVLTF. CDR3 DNA: TGTGCCAGCAGCCAAGATTCCCTCCGGTCCTCTGGGGCCAACGTCCTGACTTTC.